This entry features one TCR beta chain sequence. What it binds is unknown. The authors ran a second PCR of about 6 to 12 cycles using a sample-barcoded 5' primer and a J-beta primer mix. TCRdb redid the calling of the 5' RACE reads with MiXCR, one entry per CDR3 protein. The data show approximately 1.5 million distinct CDR3 sequences, with roughly 30% seen just once and approximately 10% held by the top ten. Germline values: CDR1 MGHRA, CDR2 YSYEKL. The CDR3 sequence is 15 residues long. V gave up 5 bases and J gave up 5 bases; unmatched junction bases: 10. The sample originates from a study of blood T cells in healthy people across ages. Study results and caveats: Expanded clonotype shifts may have been confounded, as the donors had an unknown CMV status. Per-million-T-cell TCR beta diversity fell roughly linearly with age.

Sequenced input: blood. The sequence came from a woman between 25 and 40 years old in good health. The chain combines TRBV4-1 with TRBJ1-1; TRBD1 aligns across 8 bases. CDR3 DNA sequence: TGCGCCAGCAGCTTGTCGGCAGGGGGCGTGACTGAAGCTTTCTTT. It is translated as CASSLSAGGVTEAFF.